This TCR beta chain emerged from a study of blood T cell repertoires in COVID-19. Original data processing: Estimation of nucleated cell counts was performed using reference gene primer amplification. The data were produced by immunoSEQ multiplex PCR, yet TCRdb's version contains in-frame clones alone and is incomplete. V, J and clone size derive from that table, while D and trimming were established from the DNA sequence. The table records roughly 150,000 clones, around 86% of them present only once. Germline V lookup: CDR1 LGHNA, CDR2 YNFKEQ. Trimming shortened V by 0 bases and J by 5 bases, and 14 bases separated the two germline ends. The CDR3 extends over 15 amino acids.

The sequenced material came from peripheral blood. The TCR sequence derives from a woman aged 80 or over with COVID-19, enrolled during active disease. The V and J genes are TRBV4-2 and TRBJ2-7, with D tentatively TRBD1 (6 bases). As DNA, the CDR3 is TGTGCCAGCAGCCAAGATCTCAGGGGTTCCCACGAGCAGTACTTC. This encodes CASSQDLRGSHEQYF.